The 20 T cell receptor beta chains below come from one sample, sequenced in a study of CD8 T cells in ankylosing spondylitis. MiXCR was run by TCRdb on the 5' RACE reads, yielding one entry per CDR3 protein. The sample yields under 55,000 distinct CDR3 sequences, 6.5% to 8% seen once. Sequencing was done on a sample of blood, either unsorted or a sorted T cell fraction (not recorded which). Receptors originate from a female donor with ankylosing spondylitis or in good health (not recorded which).

The chain couples TRBV6-6 to TRBJ1-3, with TRBD1 identical over 8 bases. The J segment lost 3 bases and the V segment lost 4 bases, leaving 8 bases of the junction unmatched. CDR1 and CDR2 (germline): MNHNY, SVGAGI (reference sequence). This CDR3 contains 16 residues. CDR3 sequence: CASSWTGSGGGNTIYF. The CDR3 nucleotides are TGTGCCAGCAGTTGGACAGGGTCGGGAGGTGGAAACACCATATATTTT.

This clonotype was counted ten times or more. The chain carries TRBV7-8 and TRBJ2-7; the match to TRBD1 covers 7 bases. Germline V gene sequence: CDR1 SGHVS, CDR2 FQNEAQ. V shed 1 base, J shed 2 bases, and the junction held 5 bases outside the gene matches. The CDR3 totals 15 residues. The chain's CDR3 is CASSLEGGPPYEQYV. CDR3 nucleotide sequence: TGTGCCAGCAGCTTAGAAGGGGGCCCCCCCTACGAGCAGTACGTC.

Ten or more counts support this clonotype. This chain links TRBV6-1 with TRBJ2-1; weak D call: TRBD1 (6 bases). The CDR3 is 14 residues long. CDR1 is MNHNS and CDR2 is SASEGT in the germline V gene. V shed 8 bases and J shed 6 bases, with 17 bases lying between them. The CDR3 sequence is CASARSYRVNEQFF. Here the CDR3 DNA reads TGTGCCAGCGCAAGGTCCTACAGGGTCAATGAGCAGTTCTTC.

This clonotype was counted many times. V is TRBV5-1 and J is TRBJ2-2; D uncertain. The length of the CDR3 is 14 residues. The V and J ends lost 0 bases and 1 base respectively, with 4 bases between them. Germline V gene sequence: CDR1 SGHRS, CDR2 YFSETQ. The CDR3 nucleotides read TGCGCCAGCAGCTTGGAAGGGAACACCGGGGAGCTGTTTTTT. Protein sequence: CASSLEGNTGELFF.

J is TRBJ2-3 and V is TRBV7-9, with a tentative D call TRBD2 (5 bases). This CDR3 has 13 amino acids. Trimming stripped 5 bases from V and 4 bases from J, with 10 bases between. CDR1 is SEHNR and CDR2 is FQNEAQ in the germline V gene (reference sequence). The CDR3 here is CASSTRASDTQYF. The CDR3 DNA sequence: TGTGCCAGCAGCACGCGGGCATCAGATACGCAGTATTTT.

The table lists this clonotype with many counts. The chain combines TRBV5-1 with TRBJ2-2; D gene uncertain. Germline V gene data show CDR1 as SGHRS and CDR2 as YFSETQ. The CDR3 runs 13 residues. V dropped 4 bases and J dropped 6 bases, with 10 bases sitting between them. The DNA of the CDR3 is TGCGCCAGCAGCGTGGAGAAATCCGGGGAGCTGTTTTTT. Its translation is CASSVEKSGELFF.

This clonotype appeared many times. The chain uses TRBV7-2 and TRBJ2-6, with 10 positions matching TRBD2. Germline CDR1 SGHTA, CDR2 FQGNSA. Germline trimming cut 1 base from V and 0 bases from J; bases unmatched to any gene: 15. The CDR3 sequence is 22 residues long. The CDR3 loop reads CASSLGIVAGGPLSSGANVLTF. CDR3 bases: TGTGCCAGCAGCTTAGGGATCGTAGCGGGGGGCCCTCTGAGCTCTGGGGCCAACGTCCTGACTTTC. The full variable domain, with the rest looked up from reference TRBV7-2 and TRBJ2-6, is GAGVSQSPSNKVTEKGKDVELRCDPISGHTALYWYRQSLGQGLEFLIYFQGNSAPDKSGLPSDRFSAERTGGSVSTLTIQRTQQEDSAVYLCASSLGIVAGGPLSSGANVLTFGAGSRLTVL.

This clonotype was seen ten or more times. The rearrangement joins TRBV18 to TRBJ2-3; no firm D call. Trimming left V 8 bases short and J 4 bases short, with 19 bases between. Germline V gene sequence: CDR1 KGHSH, CDR2 LQKENI. The CDR3 has 15 amino acids. CDR3 in amino acids: CASPPDTGSSDTQYF. The CDR3 coding sequence is TGTGCCAGCCCCCCAGATACTGGCAGCTCAGATACGCAGTATTTT.

This clonotype was counted ten times or more. This chain connects TRBV14 to TRBJ1-1; D is possibly TRBD1 (5 bases). CDR1 is SGHDN and CDR2 is FVKESK in the germline V gene. The CDR3 extends over 16 amino acids. Trimming removed 2 bases at V and 1 base at J, with 14 bases between. CDR3 in amino acids: CASSQPLGVANTEAFF. The CDR3 DNA is TGTGCCAGCAGCCAACCACTGGGGGTGGCGAACACTGAAGCTTTCTTT.

This clonotype was detected ten times or more. V and J are TRBV3-1 and TRBJ1-1; D is ambiguous. Germline assignment: CDR1 LGHDT and CDR2 YNNKEL (reference sequence). CDR3 size: 14 residues. V gave up 4 bases and J gave up 3 bases, with 12 bases separating them. The CDR3 here is CASSPLSGDTEAFF. The CDR3 bases are TGTGCCAGCAGCCCCCTTTCCGGGGACACTGAAGCTTTCTTT.

This clonotype has ten or more counts. This sequence joins TRBV20-1 and TRBJ2-2; TRBD1 matches at 10 bases. Germline trimming cut 3 bases from V and 3 bases from J; bases unmatched to any gene: 4. This CDR3 is built from 15 residues. The germline gives CDR1 DFQATT, CDR2 SNEGSKA (reference sequence). The CDR3 reads CSASDRGQYTGELFF. The CDR3 DNA is TGCAGTGCTAGCGACAGGGGGCAGTACACCGGGGAGCTGTTTTTT.

This clonotype turned up a few times. The rearrangement joins TRBV7-9 to TRBJ1-4, with a possible D match to TRBD1 (5 bases). The CDR3 length is 14 residues. CDR1 is SEHNR, CDR2 FQNEAQ, per germline (reference sequence). V was pared by 5 bases and J by 3 bases, with 10 bases between. The CDR3, as DNA: TGTGCCAGCAGCAAGGACAAGTCTAATGAAAAACTGTTTTTT. Its translation: CASSKDKSNEKLFF.

Ten or more counts support this clonotype. This CDR3 reads CASSELSGSPSGANVLTF. Written as DNA, the CDR3 is TGTGCCAGCAGTGAATTGTCCGGCAGTCCCTCTGGGGCCAACGTCCTGACTTTC. The V and J genes are TRBV25-1 and TRBJ2-6; D not certain. Germline V gene data show CDR1 as MGHDK and CDR2 as SYGVNS. The CDR3 spans 18 residues. V was pared by 1 base and J by 0 bases, with 13 bases between.

This clonotype was seen repeatedly, ten times or more. The chain employs TRBV5-5 and TRBJ1-3; 10 bases agree with TRBD1. The CDR3 totals 15 residues. V lost 4 bases, J lost 2 bases, and 3 bases stayed unmatched. CDR1 and CDR2 from the germline V gene are SGHKS and YYEKEE (reference sequence). DNA of the CDR3: TGTGCCAGCAGCCGAGACAGGGGGCCTGGAAACACCATATATTTT. Encoded protein: CASSRDRGPGNTIYF. Together with reference TRBV5-5 and TRBJ1-3, the CDR3 gives the full variable domain: DAGVTQSPTHLIKTRGQQVTLRCSPISGHKSVSWYQQVLGQGPQFIFQYYEKEERGRGNFPDRFSARQFPNYSSELNVNALLLGDSALYLCASSRDRGPGNTIYFGEGSWLTVV.

This clonotype was counted at least ten times. The V and J genes are TRBV12-3 or TRBV12-4 and TRBJ1-2, with TRBD1 identical over 7 bases. J gave up 4 bases and V 9 bases, and 11 bases lay outside the gene matches. CDR3 length: 14 residues. This chain's CDR3 is CASWEGGDLYGYTF. Written as DNA, the CDR3 is TGTGCCAGTTGGGAAGGGGGCGATCTCTATGGCTACACCTTC.

This clonotype was seen at least ten times. The rearrangement joins TRBV29-1 to TRBJ1-4; D remains ambiguous. CDR1 and CDR2 (germline): SQVTM, ANQGSEA. This CDR3 has 14 amino acids. V was clipped by 4 bases and J by 0 bases, with 9 bases between them. This CDR3 is CSVGASATNEKLFF. The CDR3 nucleotides read TGCAGCGTTGGGGCCTCAGCAACTAATGAAAAACTGTTTTTT. The variable domain in full, completed from reference TRBV29-1 and TRBJ1-4, reads SAVISQKPSRDICQRGTSLTIQCQVDSQVTMMFWYRQQPGQSLTLIATANQGSEATYESGFVIDKFPISRPNLTFSTLTVSNMSPEDSSIYLCSVGASATNEKLFFGSGTQLSVL.

This clonotype was observed at least ten times. The J gene is TRBJ2-5, the V gene TRBV29-1; 7 bases line up with TRBD2. The trim removed 4 bases at V and 5 bases at J, leaving 4 bases unmatched. Germline V gives CDR1 SQVTM, CDR2 ANQGSEA. This CDR3 has 12 residues. The CDR3 reads CSVAFGRETQYF. For the CDR3, the DNA is TGCAGCGTTGCTTTCGGGAGGGAGACCCAGTACTTC.

This chain uses TRBV5-1 with TRBJ2-6; D gene uncertain. Between the trimmed V and J ends, which lost 4 bases and 0 bases, there was a span of 8 bases. There are 15 residues in the CDR3. In germline, CDR1 is SGHRS, CDR2 YFSETQ. CDR3 DNA: TGCGCCAGCAGCCCCTCCCTCTCTGGGGCCAACGTCCTGACTTTC. It is translated as CASSPSLSGANVLTF.

The table lists this clonotype with many counts. This may be a read error, as it is one base from a much larger clone. In DNA, the CDR3 is TGTGCCTGCAGCCCATACGGACCGCTGGAAAGCAATCAGCCCCAGCATTTT. Its protein is CACSPYGPLESNQPQHF. V usage is TRBV3-1 and J usage is TRBJ1-5; D is unresolved. Germline CDR1 is LGHDT and CDR2 is YNNKEL (reference sequence). This CDR3 has 17 amino acids.

This clonotype was found many times. The chain combines TRBV5-1 with TRBJ2-7, with D unclear. V lost 0 bases and J 1 base, leaving 8 bases between the germline ends. Germline loops: CDR1 SGHRS, CDR2 YFSETQ. The CDR3 loop spans 14 amino acids. This CDR3 is CASSLAGRSYEQYV. CDR3 DNA: TGCGCCAGCAGCTTGGCAGGTAGATCCTACGAGCAGTACGTC.